The entry that follows covers one T cell receptor beta chain sequence. This sample is part of a study of OX40 agonist ivuxolimab in advanced cancers. Using immunoSEQ multiplex PCR, the repertoire was profiled, and TCRdb retains in-frame clones only, with some absent. Of 35,000 to 40,000 clones listed, around 87% are singletons. The CDR3 runs 16 residues. Per the germline V gene, CDR1 is SGHTA and CDR2 is FQGNSA. Trimming took 1 base from V and 0 from J, leaving 12 bases between them. This TCR was recovered from an adult with an advanced solid tumor such as melanoma, head and neck, liver or kidney cancer. The sequencing used CD4+ or CD8+ T cells sorted from blood, collected in a trial of the OX40 agonist ivuxolimab. V is TRBV7-2 and J is TRBJ2-5, with D unresolved. The CDR3 reads CASSLVRWRNQETQYF. In DNA, the CDR3 is TGTGCCAGCAGCTTAGTTCGTTGGCGAAACCAAGAGACCCAGTACTTC.